Detailed here is one TCR beta chain. Reverse transcription used about 0.45 to 1 ug RNA and random hexamers. TCRdb analysed the immunoSEQ multiplex PCR reads with MiXCR anew, one entry per CDR3 protein. Of about 210,000 distinct CDR3 sequences listed, 85% to 95% are singletons. The CDR3 runs to 16 residues. V dropped 4 bases and J dropped 6; count of bases not matched to a gene: 11. Germline loops: CDR1 LGHDT, CDR2 YNNKEL (reference sequence). This sample stems from a study of CD8 T cells in Susac syndrome. This receptor was identified in a human donor with Susac syndrome. The gene calls are TRBV3-1 and TRBJ2-1, with 8 bases identical to TRBD1. Input material: CD4+ T cells from PBMCs. Written as DNA, the CDR3 is TGTGCCAGCAGCCCAGCTTTGGGGACAGGCTTCAATGAGCAGTTCTTC. It specifies CASSPALGTGFNEQFF.